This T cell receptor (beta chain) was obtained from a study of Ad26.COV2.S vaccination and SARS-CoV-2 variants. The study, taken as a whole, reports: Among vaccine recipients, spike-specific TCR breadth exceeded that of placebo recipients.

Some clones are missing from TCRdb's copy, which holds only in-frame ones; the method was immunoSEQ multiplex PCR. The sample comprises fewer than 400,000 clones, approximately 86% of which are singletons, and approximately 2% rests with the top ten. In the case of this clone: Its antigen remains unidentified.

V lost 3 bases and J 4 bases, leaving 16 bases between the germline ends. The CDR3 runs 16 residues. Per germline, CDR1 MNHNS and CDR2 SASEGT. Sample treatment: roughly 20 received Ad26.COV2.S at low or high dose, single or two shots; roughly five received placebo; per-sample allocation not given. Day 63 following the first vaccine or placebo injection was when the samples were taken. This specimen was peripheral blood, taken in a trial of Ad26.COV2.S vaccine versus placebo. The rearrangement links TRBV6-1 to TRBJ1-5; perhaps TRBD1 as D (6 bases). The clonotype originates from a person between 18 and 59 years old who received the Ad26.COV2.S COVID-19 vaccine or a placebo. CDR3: CASSEAFRGWNQPQHF. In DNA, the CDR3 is TGTGCCAGCAGTGAGGCCTTCAGGGGATGGAATCAGCCCCAGCATTTT.